The 27 T cell receptor beta chains reported below all come from one sample, sequenced in a study of blood T cell repertoires in COVID-19. Profiled with immunoSEQ multiplex PCR; TCRdb holds only in-frame clones, not every one. The sample consists of roughly 200,000 clones, roughly 85% of them appearing once. The specimen sequenced was peripheral blood. These receptor sequences come from a man aged 60-69 years with acute or convalescent COVID-19.

This clone was seen once. The rearrangement uses TRBV6-1 and TRBJ1-2; 8 bases fit TRBD1. V lost 1 base, J lost 8 bases, and 6 bases stayed unmatched. CDR1 MNHNS and CDR2 SASEGT come from the germline V gene. The CDR3 runs 14 residues. The CDR3 loop is CASSEGMDRVGYTF. The CDR3 DNA reads TGTGCCAGCAGTGAAGGGATGGACAGGGTAGGCTACACCTTC.

This sequence joins TRBV5-5 and TRBJ1-3; unclear D gene. Trimming removed 6 bases from V and 0 bases from J, with 10 bases in between. This CDR3 is 14 amino acids long. CDR1 and CDR2 (germline): SGHKS, YYEKEE (reference sequence). Written as DNA, the CDR3 is TGTGCCAGCACCCCGAGCTCCTCTGGAAACACCATATATTTT. It yields the protein CASTPSSSGNTIYF.

This rearrangement joins TRBV28 to TRBJ2-1, with D tentatively TRBD2 (7 bases). In germline, CDR1 is MDHEN, CDR2 SYDVKM. Trimming cost V 5 bases and J 7 bases, with 18 bases left between them. This CDR3 has 15 residues. In DNA, the CDR3 is TGTGCCAGCAGTCGGGACACTCAAGCGGGGAATGAGCAGTTCTTC. Its protein product is CASSRDTQAGNEQFF.

The chain has TRBV3-1 (or the pseudogene TRBV3-2) and TRBJ1-5; D possibly corresponds to TRBD1 (6 bases). There are 15 residues in the CDR3. The V end lost 5 bases, the J end lost 3 bases, and 14 bases lay between the germline ends. CDR1 is LGHDT, CDR2 YNNKEL, per germline (reference sequence). The CDR3 coding sequence is TGTGCCAGCAGCGATCGGGACAATCCCAATCAGCCCCAGCATTTT. Translated: CASSDRDNPNQPQHF.

The sample holds one count of this clone. This chain links TRBV6-5 with TRBJ1-2; unclear D gene. Trimming stripped 6 bases from V and 0 bases from J, with 8 bases between. Germline assignment: CDR1 MNHEY and CDR2 SVGAGI. The CDR3 extends over 13 amino acids. Here the CDR3 DNA reads TGTGCCAGCAGCCCCGGGACTAACTATGGCTACACCTTC. Amino acid sequence: CASSPGTNYGYTF.

The chain links TRBV3-1 (or the pseudogene TRBV3-2) to TRBJ1-2; D is undetermined. The germline gives CDR1 LGHDT, CDR2 YNNKEL (reference sequence). The CDR3 consists of 14 residues. Trimming cost V 1 base and J 3 bases, with 9 bases left between them. The CDR3 nucleotides are TGTGCCAGCAGCCAAGGGTGGGGAGACTATGGCTACACCTTC. As protein: CASSQGWGDYGYTF.

The chain combines TRBV19 with TRBJ1-2; 8 bases fit TRBD1. The CDR3 is 14 amino acids. Germline V CDR1 and CDR2: LNHDA, SQIVND (reference sequence). Trimming cost V 6 bases and J 4 bases; bases outside gene matches: 7. This chain's CDR3 is CASRTGQATYGYTF. The CDR3 nucleotides are TGTGCCAGTAGGACGGGACAGGCGACCTATGGCTACACCTTC.

This chain joins TRBV7-6 and TRBJ2-2; 10 bases are a match to TRBD2. Looked up from germline, CDR1 is SGHVS and CDR2 is FNYEAQ. This CDR3 has 17 amino acids. V dropped 1 base and J dropped 6; count of bases not matched to a gene: 8. The CDR3 DNA reads as TGTGCCAGCAGCTTAGGGGCACTAGCGGGATCGGCCGGGGAGCTGTTTTTT. Its protein is CASSLGALAGSAGELFF. Full variable domain (remainder filled in from reference TRBV7-6 and TRBJ2-2): GAGVSQSPRYKVTKRGQDVALRCDPISGHVSLYWYRQALGQGPEFLTYFNYEAQQDKSGLPNDRFSAERPEGSISTLTIQRTEQRDSAMYRCASSLGALAGSAGELFFGEGSRLTVL.

The V call is TRBV5-4, the J call TRBJ2-5; 9 bases line up with TRBD2. J lost 0 bases, V lost 7 bases, and 10 bases had no gene match. Germline assignment: CDR1 SGHNT and CDR2 YYREEE (reference sequence). This CDR3 is 16 amino acids long. CDR3 DNA sequence: TGTGCCAGCCGATTAGGGGCGGGGGGGTACCAAGAGACCCAGTACTTC. The encoded protein is CASRLGAGGYQETQYF.

The chain has TRBV19 and TRBJ1-1; TRBD1 is a possible D gene (6 bases). The germline V gene has CDR1 LNHDA and CDR2 SQIVND (reference sequence). This CDR3 has 14 amino acids. Trimming removed 3 bases at V and 6 bases at J, with 14 bases between. DNA for the CDR3: TGTGCCAGTAGTATTAGTTACAGGGACGCTGAAGCTTTCTTT. Encoded protein: CASSISYRDAEAFF.

This sequence joins TRBV3-1 (or the pseudogene TRBV3-2) and TRBJ2-7; D is perhaps TRBD2 (6 bases). Trimming removed 2 bases from V and 2 bases from J, with 7 bases in between. There are 13 residues in the CDR3. Germline-derived CDR1 and CDR2 are LGHDT and YNNKEL (reference sequence). The CDR3 coding sequence is TGTGCCAGCAGCCAACTAGCGACCTACGAGCAGTACTTC. It is translated as CASSQLATYEQYF.

The chain carries TRBV3-1 (or the pseudogene TRBV3-2) and TRBJ1-2, with a weak D call TRBD1 (5 bases). CDR1 LGHDT and CDR2 YNNKEL come from the germline V gene (reference sequence). CDR3 length equals 15 residues. Trimming stripped 1 base from V and 4 bases from J, with 13 bases between. The CDR3 here is CASSQGAREGYGYTF. The CDR3 DNA is TGTGCCAGCAGCCAAGGGGCCAGGGAAGGCTATGGCTACACCTTC.

This chain links TRBV9 with TRBJ1-2; D is unresolved. Trimming cost V 2 bases and J 8 bases, with 13 bases left between them. CDR3 size: 13 residues. Germline loops: CDR1 SGDLS, CDR2 YYNGEE. The CDR3 DNA reads TGTGCCAGCAGCGTGTTAGTTGGGAGCGGCTACACCTTC. This encodes CASSVLVGSGYTF.

CDR3 sequence (DNA): TGTGCCAGCAGCTTAGAGGCCGGAGGGCCCTACGAGCAGTACTTC. It specifies CASSLEAGGPYEQYF. This chain connects TRBV11-2 to TRBJ2-7; a possible D gene is TRBD2 (6 bases). The CDR3 loop spans 15 amino acids. V was clipped by 0 bases and J by 2 bases, with 11 bases between them. The germline V gene has CDR1 SGHAT and CDR2 FQNNGV.

The chain is built from TRBV7-3 and TRBJ2-5; D is uncertain. Deletions cut 4 bases from V and 7 bases from J, with 10 bases between. Germline V gives CDR1 SGHTA, CDR2 FQGTGA. The CDR3 spans 12 residues. CDR3: CASSSPLGTQYF. DNA of the CDR3: TGTGCCAGCAGCTCTCCGCTCGGGACCCAGTACTTC.

V and J are TRBV7-2 and TRBJ2-1; D is unresolved. CDR1 and CDR2 from the germline V gene are SGHTA and FQGNSA. The CDR3 is 15 residues long. Trimming took off 1 base at V and 2 bases at J, with 9 bases between the two ends. The CDR3 nucleotides are TGTGCCAGCAGCTTAGGTGCTATTACCTACAATGAGCAGTTCTTC. Translating it yields CASSLGAITYNEQFF.

The chain employs TRBV19 and TRBJ2-1, with 7 bases identical to TRBD2. Losses at the gene ends were 6 bases for V and 9 bases for J; bases not matched to a gene: 17. The CDR3 is made up of 16 amino acids. The germline V gene has CDR1 LNHDA and CDR2 SQIVND (reference sequence). CDR3 sequence reads: CASRAGMASAAGEQFF. The CDR3 DNA reads as TGTGCCAGTAGAGCGGGGATGGCCTCGGCCGCGGGTGAGCAGTTCTTC. The variable domain in full, with the rest retrieved from reference TRBV19 and TRBJ2-1, is DGGITQSPKYLFRKEGQNVTLSCEQNLNHDAMYWYRQDPGQGLRLIYYSQIVNDFQKGDIAEGYSVSREKKESFPLTVTSAQKNPTAFYLCASRAGMASAAGEQFFGPGTRLTVL.

This chain links TRBV6-6 with TRBJ1-5, with no clear D. CDR1 is MNHNY, CDR2 SVGAGI, per germline (reference sequence). This CDR3 has 15 amino acids. V was trimmed by 4 bases and J by 4 bases, leaving 14 bases between them. This CDR3 is CASSFEGVGNQPQHF. CDR3 bases: TGTGCCAGCAGTTTTGAGGGCGTAGGGAATCAGCCCCAGCATTTT.

The rearrangement uses TRBV5-1 and TRBJ2-1; 7 positions match TRBD1. The V segment lost 4 bases and the J segment 7 bases; nucleotides outside the gene matches: 11. The V gene's germline CDR1 is SGHRS and CDR2 YFSETQ. The CDR3 has 15 amino acids. CDR3 amino acids: CASSGGEGAGNEQFF. The CDR3 DNA is TGCGCCAGCAGCGGCGGAGAGGGGGCAGGGAATGAGCAGTTCTTC.

This chain uses TRBV13 with TRBJ2-5; D may be TRBD1 (6 bases). The V end lost 2 bases, the J end lost 1 base, and 20 bases lay between the germline ends. This CDR3 has 18 amino acids. In germline, CDR1 is PRHDT, CDR2 FYEKMQ (reference sequence). The CDR3 sequence: CASSLKKDSWFAQETQYF. DNA of the CDR3: TGTGCCAGCAGCTTAAAAAAGGACAGTTGGTTTGCCCAAGAGACCCAGTACTTC.

This clone was counted between two and nine times. The V call is TRBV4-1, the J call TRBJ2-7; TRBD1 might be the D (7 bases). V lost 2 bases, J lost 6 bases, and 17 bases lay in between. Germline V gene data show CDR1 as MGHRA and CDR2 as YSYEKL. The CDR3 is 15 amino acids. Here the CDR3 DNA reads TGCGCCAGCAGCCAATTGAGGGGGCAGGGAGGCGAGCAGTACTTC. This sequence encodes CASSQLRGQGGEQYF.

This clone was seen only a few times. The chain links TRBV7-2 to TRBJ1-2; 10 bases line up with TRBD1. J was trimmed by 8 bases and V by 3 bases; bases with no gene match: 6. In germline, CDR1 is SGHTA, CDR2 FQGNSA. The CDR3 has 14 residues. CDR3 nucleotides: TGTGCCAGCAGCTTCCTGACAGGGGGCAAGGGCTACACCTTC. Its translation is CASSFLTGGKGYTF.

The chain carries TRBV19 and TRBJ2-3; 7 positions agree with TRBD2. This CDR3 has 15 residues. Germline V gene data show CDR1 as LNHDA and CDR2 as SQIVND (reference sequence). Unmatched junction bases numbered 3, after V lost 2 bases and J lost 1 base. The CDR3 DNA sequence: TGTGCCAGTAGTATACGGGAGGATCGCACAGATACGCAGTATTTT. It codes for CASSIREDRTDTQYF.

The chain carries TRBV6-5 and TRBJ2-5; tentative D call: TRBD1 (6 bases). V lost 6 bases and J 3 bases, leaving 11 bases between the germline ends. This CDR3 region has 13 residues. The germline CDR1 and CDR2 sequences are MNHEY and SVGAGI. The CDR3 spells CASRGWTEETQYF. As DNA, the CDR3 is TGTGCCAGCAGGGGGTGGACAGAAGAGACCCAGTACTTC.

This chain connects TRBV28 to TRBJ1-2, with 7 bases that match TRBD1. The trim removed 5 bases at V and 4 bases at J, leaving 4 bases unmatched. CDR3 size: 13 residues. Per germline, CDR1 MDHEN and CDR2 SYDVKM. CDR3 amino acids: CASSPGQVYGYTF. CDR3 bases: TGTGCCAGCAGTCCCGGACAGGTCTATGGCTACACCTTC.

This chain links TRBV7-2 with TRBJ2-7; 7 nucleotides align to TRBD1. The CDR3 is 14 residues long. V lost 3 bases to trimming and J lost 1 base; unmatched junction nucleotides: 3. The V gene's germline CDR1 is SGHTA and CDR2 FQGNSA. The CDR3 sequence: CASSLGRGSYEQYF. In DNA, the CDR3 is TGTGCCAGCAGCTTGGGCAGGGGGTCCTACGAGCAGTACTTC.

This chain uses TRBV7-9 with TRBJ1-2; TRBD1 aligns across 9 bases. Germline CDR1 SEHNR, CDR2 FQNEAQ (reference sequence). Trimming removed 5 bases from V and 4 bases from J; junction bases left unmatched: 5. The CDR3 is 14 residues long. The chain's CDR3 is CASSAGTGTYGYTF. The CDR3 DNA is TGTGCCAGCAGCGCCGGGACAGGGACCTATGGCTACACCTTC.